These T cell receptor beta chains were read from a single sample in a study of blood T cell repertoires in COVID-19. The method was immunoSEQ multiplex PCR; TCRdb's version includes in-frame clones alone and lacks a portion of them. The data show more than 95,000 clones, with 87% seen just once and 15% held by the top ten. Sequencing input: peripheral blood. These receptors came from a man between 45 and 60 years old with acute or convalescent COVID-19. The CDR3 runs from the conserved cysteine through the conserved F or W. D genes are given only for firm matches. Clone size, where shown, is once, few, many, or a class for clones that have expanded.

TRBJ2-7 TRBD2 once TRBV6-5 CASSRLAGVSEQYF TGTGCCAGCAGTAGACTAGCGGGAGTCAGCGAGCAGTACTTC
TRBJ2-1 NA NA TRBV27 CASSLRVGSYNEQFF TGTGCCAGCAGTCTCAGGGTCGGCTCCTACAATGAGCAGTTCTTC
TRBJ2-2 NA NA TRBV29-1 CSAAGAGELFF TGCAGCGCTGCAGGCGCCGGGGAGCTGTTTTTT
TRBJ2-1 TRBD2 few TRBV24-1 CATSDFGTSGNEQFF TGTGCCACCAGTGATTTCGGGACTAGCGGCAATGAGCAGTTCTTC
TRBJ2-1 TRBD2 NA TRBV6-2/TRBV6-3 CASTPGGNEQFF TGTGCCAGCACCCCCGGGGGGAATGAGCAGTTCTTC
TRBJ2-3 NA NA TRBV5-1 CASSPRSGLSTDTQYF TGCGCCAGCAGCCCTAGGAGCGGCCTCAGCACAGATACGCAGTATTTT
TRBJ2-2 NA NA TRBV13 CASSRANTGELFF TGTGCCAGCAGCAGAGCCAACACCGGGGAGCTGTTTTTT
TRBJ2-1 NA NA TRBV5-4 CASSKQGGNEQFF TGTGCCAGCAGCAAACAGGGCGGGAATGAGCAGTTCTTC
TRBJ2-7 NA NA TRBV11-2 CASSPGRTVSSYEQYF TGTGCCAGCAGCCCGGGGAGGACGGTGAGCTCCTACGAGCAGTACTTC
TRBJ1-3 TRBD1 NA TRBV6-5 CASRSRGGWDTIYF TGTGCCAGCAGAAGTAGAGGGGGCTGGGACACCATATATTTT
TRBJ2-7 TRBD2 NA TRBV7-2 CASSLGLARNEQYF TGTGCCAGCAGCCTGGGACTAGCACGTAACGAGCAGTACTTC
TRBJ2-3 TRBD2 once TRBV5-1 CASSLAAGGGGDTQYF TGCGCCAGCAGCTTGGCCGCGGGAGGGGGTGGAGATACGCAGTATTTT
TRBJ2-3 NA once TRBV28 CASRLLRDLLRRLPDTQYF TGTGCCAGCAGGCTACTGCGGGATCTCTTGAGGAGACTACCAGATACGCAGTATTTT
TRBJ1-1 NA NA TRBV5-1 CASSLDRNTEAFF TGCGCCAGCAGCTTGGACAGGAACACTGAAGCTTTCTTT
TRBJ1-2 TRBD1 NA TRBV28 CASSFPYRGQGTKGYTF TGTGCCAGCAGTTTCCCGTATCGCGGACAGGGGACAAAAGGCTACACCTTC
TRBJ2-3 NA few TRBV28 CASSFEYFSTDTQYF TGTGCCAGCAGTTTCGAGTATTTTAGCACAGATACGCAGTATTTT
TRBJ2-2 TRBD1 NA TRBV19 CASSLRTGGDSGELFF TGTGCCAGTAGTCTTAGGACAGGGGGCGATTCCGGGGAGCTGTTTTTT
TRBJ2-3 NA NA TRBV13 CASSSGRGTDTQYF TGTGCCAGCAGCTCAGGACGGGGGACAGATACGCAGTATTTT
TRBJ2-2 TRBD2 NA TRBV18 CASSTRRLAGLHTGELFF TGTGCCAGCTCAACACGCCGTCTAGCGGGGCTCCACACCGGGGAGCTGTTTTTT
TRBJ2-1 NA NA TRBV7-9 CASSLASGQTHEQFF TGTGCCAGCAGCTTAGCCAGCGGTCAGACCCATGAGCAGTTCTTC
TRBJ2-7 TRBD2 NA TRBV5-4 CASSPGRAVKYEQYF TGTGCCAGCAGCCCCGGGAGGGCGGTTAAGTACGAGCAGTACTTC
TRBJ2-5 NA NA TRBV10-1 CASSPVEGAVGDF TGCGCCAGCAGTCCAGTGGAGGGAGCGGTGGGGGACTTC
TRBJ2-7 TRBD1 NA TRBV5-1 CASRDRVEVSYEQYF TGCGCCAGCAGAGACAGGGTGGAAGTATCCTACGAGCAGTACTTC
TRBJ1-6 NA NA TRBV19 CASSMGGGGSPLHF TGTGCCAGTAGTATGGGGGGAGGCGGCTCACCCCTCCACTTT
TRBJ1-3 NA NA TRBV24-1 CATSDPTGSGNTIYF TGTGCCACCAGTGATCCGACAGGCTCTGGAAACACCATATATTTT
TRBJ1-1 NA NA TRBV12-3/TRBV12-4 CASSLRNTEAFF TGTGCCAGCAGTTTACGGAACACTGAAGCTTTCTTT
TRBJ1-2 TRBD1 NA TRBV7-9 CASILGQGTGYTF TGTGCCAGCATCCTAGGACAGGGGACTGGCTACACCTTC
TRBJ1-4 TRBD1 NA TRBV11-2 CASSTRGQANEKLFF TGTGCCAGCAGCACTAGAGGACAGGCTAATGAAAAACTGTTTTTT
TRBJ2-1 TRBD2 NA TRBV7-2 CASSLRLAGHNEQFF TGTGCCAGCAGCTTACGCCTAGCGGGTCACAATGAGCAGTTCTTC
TRBJ1-1 TRBD1 NA TRBV5-1 CASSAQPRTGMLAQMNTEAFF TGCGCCAGCAGCGCCCAGCCACGGACAGGGATGTTAGCCCAGATGAACACTGAAGCTTTCTTT
TRBJ2-1 TRBD1 NA TRBV4-1 CASSRMGQGYNEQFF TGCGCCAGCAGCCGAATGGGACAGGGCTACAATGAGCAGTTCTTC
TRBJ2-1 NA NA TRBV5-1 CASSSESPYNEQFF TGCGCCAGCAGTAGCGAGAGCCCCTACAATGAGCAGTTCTTC
TRBJ1-2 TRBD1 once TRBV30 CAWSRDSPSYGYTF TGTGCCTGGAGCCGGGACAGTCCCTCCTATGGCTACACCTTC
TRBJ2-5 NA NA TRBV7-9 CASSRLRGQETQYF TGTGCCAGCAGCCGTCTTAGGGGCCAAGAGACCCAGTACTTC
TRBJ2-5 NA NA TRBV19 CASSPLGVQETQYF TGTGCCAGTAGCCCTCTTGGAGTTCAAGAGACCCAGTACTTC
TRBJ2-1 TRBD2 NA TRBV5-1 CASSFITSGSDEQFF TGCGCCAGCAGCTTTATAACTAGCGGGAGCGATGAGCAGTTCTTC
TRBJ2-5 NA NA TRBV27 CASSLDSQETQYF TGTGCCAGCAGTCTAGACAGCCAAGAGACCCAGTACTTC
TRBJ2-5 TRBD1 NA TRBV10-1 CANSRDRGRGETQYF TGCGCCAACAGTCGGGACAGGGGGCGAGGGGAGACCCAGTACTTC
TRBJ2-5 TRBD1 NA TRBV5-4 CASSTTGTGGETQYF TGTGCCAGCAGCACAACCGGGACAGGGGGTGAGACCCAGTACTTC
TRBJ2-5 NA NA TRBV14 CASSQGGGKETQYF TGTGCCAGCAGCCAAGGAGGCGGGAAGGAGACCCAGTACTTC
TRBJ2-7 TRBD2 once TRBV3-1/TRBV3-2 CASSQGLAGGSYEQYF TGTGCCAGCAGCCAAGGACTAGCGGGAGGCTCCTACGAGCAGTACTTC
TRBJ2-1 TRBD2 NA TRBV5-8 CASSLGLAGYNEQFF TGTGCCAGCAGCCTAGGACTAGCGGGATACAATGAGCAGTTCTTC
TRBJ2-2 TRBD2 NA TRBV5-4 CASSLEAGGTGELFF TGTGCCAGCAGCTTAGAAGCGGGAGGGACCGGGGAGCTGTTTTTT
TRBJ2-7 TRBD1 once TRBV2 CASSAGTGDDEQYF TGTGCCAGCAGCGCCGGGACAGGGGACGACGAGCAGTACTTC
TRBJ2-1 NA few TRBV11-2 CASSYDTYNEQFF TGTGCCAGCAGCTATGACACGTACAATGAGCAGTTCTTC